This TCR beta chain derives from a study of OX40 agonist ivuxolimab in advanced cancers. Study information: Partial responses were achieved by three patients: one hepatocellular carcinoma, two cutaneous melanoma.

Findings and caveats of the study: In the 0.1-3.0 mg/kg groups, partial responders showed among the lowest expansion. The study observed clonal expansion of CD4+ and CD8+ blood T cells by week 6 at 0.1 to 3.0 mg/kg.

Using immunoSEQ multiplex PCR, the repertoire was profiled, and TCRdb retains in-frame clones only, with some absent. The data contain 100,000 or so clones, 90% of them singletons. The CDR3 contains 13 residues. The V gene lost 0 bases and the J gene lost 11 bases, with 14 bases spanning the gap. Per the germline V gene, CDR1 is LGHNA and CDR2 is YNFKEQ. As to this clone: Its target is not known.

This sample comprised CD4+ or CD8+ T cells sorted from blood, obtained in a trial of the OX40 agonist ivuxolimab. This receptor was taken from an adult with an advanced solid tumor such as melanoma, head and neck, liver or kidney cancer. The V call is TRBV4-2, the J call TRBJ2-7; TRBD2 might be the D (5 bases). The CDR3 region is CASSQDISRREYF. The CDR3 nucleotides read TGTGCCAGCAGCCAAGATATATCCCGGCGGGAGTACTTC.